These T cell receptor beta chains were read from a single sample in a study of shared clonotypes between healthy human individuals. Data came from immunoSEQ multiplex PCR; TCRdb stores just in-frame clones and leaves some out. The table has about 560,000 clones, around 80% seen once. Input material: PBMCs. These receptors were collected from a woman aged 40 to 55 in good health. Some clones in this sample may be carry-over from other donors' samples. Both conserved end residues are part of each CDR3. Fields, in order: V gene, clone size, J gene, D gene, CDR3 DNA, CDR3 protein. D genes are given only for firm matches. A clone size is listed for some rows: how often the clone was seen (once, few, many), or a class if it is expanded.

>TRBV7-2|NA|TRBJ2-3|NA
TGTGCCAGCACCCGGGGGTCCGGGGCCCAGCGCACAGATACGCAGTATTTT
CASTRGSGAQRTDTQYF
>TRBV30|NA|TRBJ2-7|TRBD2
TGTGCCTGGAGTGCGGTAGCGGGAAGGGCCTACGAGCAGTACTTC
CAWSAVAGRAYEQYF
>TRBV7-9|few|TRBJ1-5|NA
TGTGCCAGCAGTTACGGGACGGAGAATCAGCCCCAGCATTTT
CASSYGTENQPQHF
>TRBV5-1|NA|TRBJ2-2|NA
TGCGCCAGCAGCTTGAAGGACGGCGGGGAGCTGTTTTTT
CASSLKDGGELFF
>TRBV23-1|NA|TRBJ2-4|NA
TGCGCCAGCAAAAGGGGTTCCAAAAACATTCAGTACTTC
CASKRGSKNIQYF
>TRBV2|NA|TRBJ1-1|NA
TGTGCCAGCAGACGGTACACTGAAGCTTTCTTT
CASRRYTEAFF
>TRBV5-1|NA|TRBJ1-1|NA
TGCGCCAGCAGCGCGGGACCGAACACTGAAGCTTTCTTT
CASSAGPNTEAFF
>TRBV28|NA|TRBJ2-1|NA
TGTGCCAGCAGTTTTGCACCGTACAGGGACAATGAGCAGTTCTTC
CASSFAPYRDNEQFF
>TRBV30|NA|TRBJ2-7|NA
TGTGCCTGGAGCCCGACCGGCTACGAGCAGTACTTC
CAWSPTGYEQYF
>TRBV28|NA|TRBJ2-7|TRBD2
TGTGCCAGCAGTTCCCCGCCCGGGACTAGCGGGTCCTACGAGCAGTACTTC
CASSSPPGTSGSYEQYF
>TRBV30|NA|TRBJ2-7|NA
TGTGCCCGGCATTCTGTGGGAGAGCAGTACTTC
CARHSVGEQYF
>TRBV7-9|NA|TRBJ1-2|TRBD1
TGTGCCAGCAGCTGGGACAGCTATGGCTACACCTTC
CASSWDSYGYTF
>TRBV4-2|NA|TRBJ2-5|TRBD2
TGTGCCAGCAGCCAAGAGCCCCCGACTAGCGGGAGGCGGGAGACCCAGTACTTC
CASSQEPPTSGRRETQYF
>TRBV18|NA|TRBJ2-1|TRBD2
TGTGCCAGCTCGGGACTAGCTGACCACAATGAGCAGTTCTTC
CASSGLADHNEQFF
>TRBV7-9|NA|TRBJ2-1|TRBD1
TGTGCCAGCAGCTTCACAGGGGATGAGCAGTTCTTC
CASSFTGDEQFF
>TRBV6-1|NA|TRBJ1-2|NA
TGTGCCAGCAGTGATCGACAGAAACTCGGCTATGGCTACACCTTC
CASSDRQKLGYGYTF
>TRBV11-1|NA|TRBJ2-3|TRBD2
TGTGCCAGCAGCTTTTCAGGAGGGAGGGCCGGGGATACGCAGTATTTT
CASSFSGGRAGDTQYF
>TRBV18|NA|TRBJ2-3|TRBD2
TGTGCCAGCTCACTACAGGGGACTAGCGCGACAGATACGCAGTATTTT
CASSLQGTSATDTQYF
>TRBV29-1|NA|TRBJ1-2|TRBD1
TGCAGCGTTGAAAGAGGACAGGGCTATGGCTACACCTTC
CSVERGQGYGYTF
>TRBV18|once|TRBJ2-5|NA
TGTGCCAGCTCACTTCAGCGGTCCGGCGGGGAGACCCAGTACTTC
CASSLQRSGGETQYF
>TRBV7-7|few|TRBJ2-5|NA
TGTGCTAGCAGCTTAGTAGGTCAGGCGTCCACCCAGTACTTC
CASSLVGQASTQYF
>TRBV18|many|TRBJ2-7|NA
TGTGCCAGCTCACCAATTTCAAACCCCTACGAGCAGTACTTC
CASSPISNPYEQYF
>TRBV28|few|TRBJ1-5|NA
TGTGCCAGCAGTCTATTAGCCCCTACCCGGGAGCACAATCAGCCCCAGCATTTT
CASSLLAPTREHNQPQHF
>TRBV6-4|few|TRBJ2-1|NA
TGTGCCAGCAGTGCACAGGCACTCCACAATGAGCAGTTCTTC
CASSAQALHNEQFF
>TRBV7-9|NA|TRBJ1-4|NA
TGTGCCAGCAGCTTAGATGGTACCCGCGGTGAAAAACTGTTTTTT
CASSLDGTRGEKLFF
>TRBV28|once|TRBJ1-2|NA
TGTGCCAGCAGTTTTCACTCCCCCAAGGGGCCCTACTATGGCTACACCTTC
CASSFHSPKGPYYGYTF
>TRBV28|NA|TRBJ2-2|NA
TGTGCCAGCAAACGGACAGCCCTGGGGACCGGGGAGCTGTTTTTT
CASKRTALGTGELFF
>TRBV19|NA|TRBJ2-1|NA
TGTGCCAGTAGTATTCAGGCTTCCTACAATGAGCAGTTCTTC
CASSIQASYNEQFF
>TRBV5-1|NA|TRBJ2-1|TRBD2
TGCGCCAGCAGCTCTCTAGCGGCACCCTACAATGAGCAGTTCTTC
CASSSLAAPYNEQFF
>TRBV9|NA|TRBJ2-2|NA
TGTGCCAGCAGCGTAGGTGGGAACACCGGGGAGCTGTTTTTT
CASSVGGNTGELFF
>TRBV7-9|once|TRBJ2-1|NA
TGTGCCAGCAGCCAGGGACGCACAGAGCAGTTCTTC
CASSQGRTEQFF
>TRBV2|NA|TRBJ2-3|NA
TGTGCCAGCAGTTCTACTAGCACCAGGGTGGGGGATACGCAGTATTTT
CASSSTSTRVGDTQYF
>TRBV28|NA|TRBJ2-5|TRBD2
TGTGCCAGCAGTCTTACCGGGAGGAAGACCCAGTACTTC
CASSLTGRKTQYF
>TRBV7-9|NA|TRBJ2-2|TRBD1
TGTGCCAGCAGCTCGACAGGGAGCACCGGGGAGCTGTTTTTT
CASSSTGSTGELFF
>TRBV2|NA|TRBJ2-5|TRBD1
TGTGCCAGCAGTCCCGGGACAGTCCAAGAGACCCAGTACTTC
CASSPGTVQETQYF
>TRBV27|NA|TRBJ2-7|NA
TGTGCCAGTAAGAGGACAGATTCCTACGAGCAGTACTTC
CASKRTDSYEQYF
>TRBV7-9|many|TRBJ1-2|NA
TGTGCCAGCAGCTCCCATCAGGCGGAAAACTCCTATGGCTACACCTTC
CASSSHQAENSYGYTF
>TRBV25-1|NA|TRBJ2-7|NA
TGTGCCAGTGGGTACGGGGGTTACGAGCAGTACTTC
CASGYGGYEQYF
>TRBV5-4|NA|TRBJ2-5|NA
TGTGCCAGCAGCTTGGACAGTCGGGAGACCCAGTACTTC
CASSLDSRETQYF
>TRBV5-1|NA|TRBJ2-1|TRBD2
TGCGCCAGCAGCTTGGTGAGACTAGCGGGAGGGGGGAATGAGCAGTTCTTC
CASSLVRLAGGGNEQFF
>TRBV7-2|NA|TRBJ2-7|TRBD2
TGTGCCAGCAGCAGGGGAGGGGCGACTAGCGGGAGTGACGAGCAGTACTTC
CASSRGGATSGSDEQYF
>TRBV4-1|NA|TRBJ2-3|TRBD2
TGCGCCAGCAGCCAAGGCGTAGCGGGAGTCGCAGATACGCAGTATTTT
CASSQGVAGVADTQYF
>TRBV18|NA|TRBJ2-3|NA
TGTGCCACACTACCCCAGCGGGCAAGCACAGATACGCAGTATTTT
CATLPQRASTDTQYF
>TRBV7-2|NA|TRBJ2-2|NA
TGTGCCAGCAGCGGTCCCCCGGGGACCGGGGAGCTGTTTTTT
CASSGPPGTGELFF
>TRBV10-1|NA|TRBJ2-1|NA
TGCGCCAGCAGTGAGTCCTTGGACAGTATGCCCTCCTACAATGAGCAGTTCTTC
CASSESLDSMPSYNEQFF
>TRBV14|NA|TRBJ2-1|NA
TGTGCCAGCAGCCCACAGATGACTGGGAATGAGCAGTTCTTC
CASSPQMTGNEQFF
>TRBV13|NA|TRBJ2-7|NA
TGTGCCAGCAGCTCGGGACTTGGCTCCTACGAGCAGTACTTC
CASSSGLGSYEQYF